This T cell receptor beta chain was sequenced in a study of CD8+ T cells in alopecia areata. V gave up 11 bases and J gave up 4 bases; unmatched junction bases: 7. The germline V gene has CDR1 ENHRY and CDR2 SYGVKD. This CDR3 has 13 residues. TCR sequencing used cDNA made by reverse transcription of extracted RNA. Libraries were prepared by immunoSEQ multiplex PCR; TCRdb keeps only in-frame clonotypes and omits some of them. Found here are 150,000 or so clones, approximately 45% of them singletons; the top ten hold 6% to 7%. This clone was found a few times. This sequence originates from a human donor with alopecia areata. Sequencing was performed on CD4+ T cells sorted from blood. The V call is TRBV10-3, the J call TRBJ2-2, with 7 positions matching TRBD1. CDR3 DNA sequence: TGTGCCTCACAGGGGCGCGGCACCGGGGAGCTGTTTTTT. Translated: CASQGRGTGELFF.